This is a list of T cell receptor beta chains from one sample in a study of OX40 agonist ivuxolimab in advanced cancers. Method: immunoSEQ multiplex PCR; TCRdb's copy keeps in-frame clones and lacks some. The data hold about 56,000 clones, with approximately 82% observed a single time. The specimen was CD4+ or CD8+ T cells sorted from blood, collected in a trial of the OX40 agonist ivuxolimab. These receptors were obtained from an adult with an advanced solid tumor such as melanoma, head and neck, liver or kidney cancer. Both conserved end residues are part of each CDR3. D genes are given only for firm matches. Only some rows state a clone size, as once, few, many or a class for expanded clones.

j_call d_call clone_size v_call cdr3_nt cdr3_aa
TRBJ2-2 - - TRBV10-3 TGTGCCATCAGTGAGGAGGGTACCGGGGAGCTGTTTTTT CAISEEGTGELFF
TRBJ1-5 - few TRBV5-5 TGTGCCAGCAGCTTAGGACGGCTCAATCAGCCCCAGCATTTT CASSLGRLNQPQHF
TRBJ1-1 TRBD1 - TRBV7-9 TGTGCCAGCAGCTTAGCCCACAGGGGGCACACTGAAGCTTTCTTT CASSLAHRGHTEAFF
TRBJ2-7 TRBD1 - TRBV7-3 TGTGCCAGCAGCCAGGGACAGGGGGCCGCCTACGAGCAGTACTTC CASSQGQGAAYEQYF
TRBJ1-6 - - TRBV27 TGTGCCAGCAGTTTATTTGGGGGGGGCTCCTATAATTCACCCCTCCACTTT CASSLFGGGSYNSPLHF
TRBJ2-3 TRBD2 - TRBV29-1 TGCAGCGTCGAACTAGCGGCTGGCACAGATACGCAGTATTTT CSVELAAGTDTQYF
TRBJ2-7 - - TRBV7-9 TGTGCCAGCAGCACTAGTACTGGGGGCGAGCAGTACTTC CASSTSTGGEQYF
TRBJ2-3 TRBD2 - TRBV9 TGTGCCAGCAGCGGCCTCGGCGGGGGTAGCACAGATACGCAGTATTTT CASSGLGGGSTDTQYF
TRBJ2-7 TRBD2 - TRBV5-1 TGCGCCAGCAGCATCAAGGGACTAGCGGGAGAAGGCGAGCAGTACTTC CASSIKGLAGEGEQYF
TRBJ2-5 - - TRBV25-1 TGTGCCAGCAGTGAATACGGGCGGGAGACCCAGTACTTC CASSEYGRETQYF
TRBJ2-3 - - TRBV27 TGTGCCAGCAGCCGCCGTTGGGGGGTCGCGACAGATACGCAGTATTTT CASSRRWGVATDTQYF
TRBJ2-7 - once TRBV5-1 TGCGCCAGCAGCTTAAACCAGGGCTACGAGCAGTACTTC CASSLNQGYEQYF
TRBJ2-1 - - TRBV19 TGTGCCAGTAGTATGGTGTCGCTAGCCTACAATGAGCAGTTCTTC CASSMVSLAYNEQFF
TRBJ2-3 TRBD2 - TRBV10-3 TGTGCCACCCAAAGGAATAGCGGGAGAGCAGATACGCAGTATTTT CATQRNSGRADTQYF
TRBJ1-2 TRBD1 - TRBV27 TGTGCCAGCAGTCAGACAGGGTCCTATGGCTACACCTTC CASSQTGSYGYTF
TRBJ2-1 TRBD2 - TRBV6-4 TGTGCCAGCGACCGTGTCCAGCGGGAGGGCGTAGAGCAGTTCTTC CASDRVQREGVEQFF
TRBJ2-7 - - TRBV6-1 TGTGCCAGCAGTGACCCGGGACGTATCTCCTACGAGCAGTACTTC CASSDPGRISYEQYF
TRBJ2-7 TRBD1 few TRBV19 TGTGCCAGTAGTACCTCCAGCCCGGGACAGGGCGAGCAGTACTTC CASSTSSPGQGEQYF
TRBJ2-1 - - TRBV5-1 TGCGCCAGCAGCTTAGGGACACCTTACAATGAGCAGTTCTTC CASSLGTPYNEQFF
TRBJ1-6 - few TRBV28 TGTGCCAGCAGTTACAGGAATTCACCCCTCCACTTT CASSYRNSPLHF
TRBJ2-1 TRBD2 - TRBV28 TGTGCCAGCAGTTTACCAGCGGGAGGAGGCAATGAGCAGTTCTTC CASSLPAGGGNEQFF
TRBJ2-3 TRBD1 - TRBV6-5 TGTGCCAGCAGTTACGGGACAGGGAGCACAGATACGCAGTATTTT CASSYGTGSTDTQYF
TRBJ2-2 - - TRBV25-1 TGTGCCAGCAGTGATCCGCCCGGATCGACCGGGGAGCTGTTTTTT CASSDPPGSTGELFF
TRBJ2-1 - once TRBV30 TGTGCCTGGAGTGTACAGAAGAAGTCGGAGCAGTTCTTC CAWSVQKKSEQFF
TRBJ2-3 - - TRBV6-1 TGTGCCAGCAGTGAAGTCTTCCTCGCGGCGGCAGATACGCAGTATTTT CASSEVFLAAADTQYF
TRBJ2-7 - - TRBV6-6 TGTGCCAGCAGGACTCTGGGGCCCTACGAGCAGTACTTC CASRTLGPYEQYF
TRBJ1-1 - - TRBV19 TGTGCCAGTAGTCAGGGATTGAACACTGAAGCTTTCTTT CASSQGLNTEAFF
TRBJ2-7 TRBD2 once TRBV28 TGTGCCAGCAGTTTTGCTAGCGGGATCTACGAGCAGTACTTC CASSFASGIYEQYF
TRBJ2-3 TRBD1 - TRBV7-2 TGTGCCAGCAGCTTGGGGACAGGGGGCGAAGATACGCAGTATTTT CASSLGTGGEDTQYF
TRBJ2-1 TRBD2 few TRBV5-6 TGTGCCAGCAGCTTGGGACTAGCGGGAATACACAATGAGCAGTTCTTC CASSLGLAGIHNEQFF
TRBJ1-5 - - TRBV28 TGTGCCAGCAGGCCGGGACTTCGTCAGCCCCAGCATTTT CASRPGLRQPQHF
TRBJ2-5 TRBD1 - TRBV7-8 TGTGCCAGCAGCTTCTGGGGTCGGGACAGTAGGGAGACCCAGTACTTC CASSFWGRDSRETQYF
TRBJ2-3 TRBD2 - TRBV5-4 TGTGCCAGCATCCTAGCGGGTTTCAGCCCGGATACGCAGTATTTT CASILAGFSPDTQYF
TRBJ2-5 - - TRBV5-1 TGCGCCAGCAGCCAAACGGGGTCCGAGACCCAGTACTTC CASSQTGSETQYF
TRBJ2-3 TRBD2 - TRBV28 TGTGCCAGCAAGTTTCATAGCGGGGGACCCACAGATACGCAGTATTTT CASKFHSGGPTDTQYF
TRBJ1-2 - - TRBV19 TGTGCCAGTAGTATCGCCCCCGGGGGCATTAGTGGCTACACCTTC CASSIAPGGISGYTF
TRBJ1-2 - - TRBV6-1 TGTGCCAGCAGTGCCGTTTGGGGAGGAAACTATGGCTACACCTTC CASSAVWGGNYGYTF
TRBJ1-2 TRBD1 once TRBV10-3 TGTGCCGTCAGTGAGAGAGGACAGGGGAACTATGGCTACACCTTC CAVSERGQGNYGYTF
TRBJ1-5 TRBD1 - TRBV10-3 TGTGCCACCGGACCCGGGACAGGGAGCAATCAGCCCCAGCATTTT CATGPGTGSNQPQHF
TRBJ2-1 TRBD2 once TRBV6-5 TGTGCCAGCAGTTACTCAGCGGGAGTTTTGAATGAGCAGTTCTTC CASSYSAGVLNEQFF
TRBJ1-5 TRBD1 - TRBV4-1 TGCGCCAGCAGCCAGGACAGGGGGGACCAGCCCCAGCATTTT CASSQDRGDQPQHF